This T cell receptor (beta chain) was identified in a study of T cell clonality in common variable immunodeficiency. Regarding the study as a whole: Common variable immunodeficiency TCR beta sequences reportedly had fewer deletions and N-nucleotide insertions.

The repertoire was sequenced with immunoSEQ multiplex PCR; TCRdb's copy has only in-frame clones and lacks some. The counts give around 21,000 clones, none of them seen only once; less than 8% is held by the top ten. CDR3 size: 13 residues. The germline CDR1 and CDR2 sequences are ENHRY and SYGVKD. This clone was recorded at least ten times. Antigen: not known. Read data end 3 residues before the CDR3 end; the end is taken from the germline J gene. The rearrangement joins TRBV10-3 to TRBJ1-2; possibly TRBD1 for D (6 bases). This clonotype originated in a human donor with common variable immunodeficiency. Sequencing was performed on peripheral blood mononuclear cells. CDR3 sequence reads: CAISELQGRGYTF. The CDR3 DNA, read in part, is TGTGCCATCAGTGAGTTACAGGGTCGGGGC.